The entry that follows covers one TCR beta chain sequence. Its specificity is not known. Other DNA sequences of this sample code for an identical CDR3. In germline, CDR1 is MDHEN, CDR2 SYDVKM. Unmatched junction bases numbered 14, after V lost 3 bases and J lost 0 bases. The CDR3 is 21 amino acids. Some clones are missing from TCRdb's copy, which holds only in-frame ones; the method was immunoSEQ multiplex PCR. Of fewer than 40,000 clones detected, 93% appear once; the ten largest clones hold 7.9%. This specimen comes from a study of T cells in localized non-small cell lung cancer. Study-wide findings and caveats: Elevated blood T cell density was associated with longer overall survival. Since sequencing was restricted to only one region of the tumor, intratumor heterogeneity remains a possibility. Of the tissues analyzed, uninvolved adjacent lung showed maximal T cell clonality, greater than tumor. Among the top 100 tumor clones, a median roughly 57 appeared in adjacent lung.

The chain couples TRBV28 to TRBJ2-7; 16 positions match TRBD2. The input for sequencing was peripheral blood, taken before any cancer treatment. This TCR derives from a female donor aged 60 or older with stage I lung adenocarcinoma. DNA of the CDR3: TGTGCCAGCAGTTTGCCGCTAACGGGACTAGCGGGGGGGAGCCTCTCCTACGAGCAGTACTTC. Translation gives CASSLPLTGLAGGSLSYEQYF.